A single T cell receptor (beta chain) is shown here with its context. Study processing details: Amplification of reference gene primers provided the estimated nucleated cell counts. The repertoire was sequenced with immunoSEQ multiplex PCR; TCRdb's copy has only in-frame clones and lacks some. The DNA gave D and trimming, while V, J and clone size come from that table. This repertoire shows approximately 80,000 clones, about nine tenths found once; its top ten account for 5.5% to 7.5%. Per germline, CDR1 MNHEY and CDR2 SMNVEV (reference sequence). With V trimmed by 2 bases and J by 1 base, 7 bases remained unmatched. The CDR3 covers 18 residues. These data originate in a study of blood T cell repertoires in COVID-19.

Specimen: peripheral blood. This rearrangement joins TRBV27 to TRBJ1-5, with 11 bases fitting TRBD1. The sequence came from a woman older than 75 with acute or convalescent COVID-19. The DNA of the CDR3 is TGTGCCAGCAGTTTACGTCGGACAGGGGGCGCGAGCAATCAGCCCCAGCATTTT. Its protein is CASSLRRTGGASNQPQHF.